The T cell receptor (beta chain) described here comes from a study of blood T cell repertoires in COVID-19. Study context: Collection of acute and convalescent COVID-19 samples took place in the United States, Italy and Spain. Sample material is recorded as cDNA or gDNA derived from T cells, B-cell-depleted T cells, or PBMCs.

In the original analysis: Cell counts per sample came from amplifying reference gene primers. The protocol was immunoSEQ multiplex PCR, while the TCRdb copy is restricted to in-frame clones and leaves out a portion. V, J and clone size are those of that table, while D and trimming were read from the DNA. Of roughly 410,000 clones listed, about 88% were seen once; the top ten hold about 1.6%. Patients at the Seattle site were enrolled during active infection and followed longitudinally. Germline-derived CDR1 and CDR2 are LNHDA and SQIVND (reference sequence). After removal of 2 bases from V and 6 bases from J, the junction contained 5 bases not matched to a gene. This CDR3 has 15 amino acids.

The TCR comes from a woman between 40 and 55 years old with COVID-19, enrolled during active disease. This chain links TRBV19 with TRBJ2-7; 12 positions match TRBD2. Specimen: peripheral blood. The CDR3 nucleotides read TGTGCCAGTAGTATACTAGCGGGAGGGCCTGGCGAGCAGTACTTC. This encodes CASSILAGGPGEQYF.